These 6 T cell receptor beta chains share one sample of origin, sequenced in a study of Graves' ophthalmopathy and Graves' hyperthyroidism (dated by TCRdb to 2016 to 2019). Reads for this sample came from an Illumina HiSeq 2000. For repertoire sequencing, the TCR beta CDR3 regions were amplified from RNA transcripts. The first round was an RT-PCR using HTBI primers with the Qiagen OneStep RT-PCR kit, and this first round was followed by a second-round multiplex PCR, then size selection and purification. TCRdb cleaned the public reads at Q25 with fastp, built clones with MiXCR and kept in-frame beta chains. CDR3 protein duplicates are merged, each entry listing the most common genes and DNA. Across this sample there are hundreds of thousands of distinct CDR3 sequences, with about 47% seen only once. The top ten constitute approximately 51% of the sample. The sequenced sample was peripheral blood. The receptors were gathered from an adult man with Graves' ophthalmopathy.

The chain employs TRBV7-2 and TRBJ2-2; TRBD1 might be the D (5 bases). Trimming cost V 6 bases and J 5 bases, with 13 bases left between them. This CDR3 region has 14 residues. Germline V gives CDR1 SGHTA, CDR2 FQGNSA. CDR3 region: CASRERQGTGELFF. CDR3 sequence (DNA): TGTGCCAGCAGAGAACGTCAGGGAACCGGGGAGCTGTTTTTT.

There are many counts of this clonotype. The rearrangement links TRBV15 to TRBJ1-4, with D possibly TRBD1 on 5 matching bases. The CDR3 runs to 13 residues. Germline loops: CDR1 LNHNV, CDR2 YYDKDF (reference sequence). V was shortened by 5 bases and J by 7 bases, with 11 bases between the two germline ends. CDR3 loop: CATSYRGGEKLFF. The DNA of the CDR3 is TGTGCCACCAGCTACCGGGGGGGTGAAAAACTGTTTTTT. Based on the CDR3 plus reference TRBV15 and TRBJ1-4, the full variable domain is DAMVIQNPRYQVTQFGKPVTLSCSQTLNHNVMYWYQQKSSQAPKLLFHYYDKDFNNEADTPDNFQSRRPNTSFCFLDIRSPGLGDTAMYLCATSYRGGEKLFFGSGTQLSVL.

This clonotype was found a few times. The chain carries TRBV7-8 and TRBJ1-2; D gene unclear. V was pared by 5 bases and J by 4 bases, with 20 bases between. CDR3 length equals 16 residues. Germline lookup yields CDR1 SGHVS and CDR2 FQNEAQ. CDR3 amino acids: CASSLRKTLSGYGYTF. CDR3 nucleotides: TGTGCCAGCAGCCTCCGCAAGACCTTGTCCGGCTATGGCTACACCTTC.

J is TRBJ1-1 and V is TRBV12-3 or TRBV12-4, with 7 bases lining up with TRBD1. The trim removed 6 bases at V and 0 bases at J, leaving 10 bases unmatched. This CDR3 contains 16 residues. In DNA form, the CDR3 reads TGTGCCAGCAGAGAGGGGGCAGGATACATGAACACTGAAGCTTTCTTT. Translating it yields CASREGAGYMNTEAFF.

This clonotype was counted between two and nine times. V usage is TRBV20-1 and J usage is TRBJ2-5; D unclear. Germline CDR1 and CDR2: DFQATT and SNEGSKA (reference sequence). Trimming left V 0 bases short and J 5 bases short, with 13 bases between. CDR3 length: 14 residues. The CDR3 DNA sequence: TGCAGTGCTAGAGACGGCCAAGTAGGGGAGACCCAGTACTTC. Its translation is CSARDGQVGETQYF.

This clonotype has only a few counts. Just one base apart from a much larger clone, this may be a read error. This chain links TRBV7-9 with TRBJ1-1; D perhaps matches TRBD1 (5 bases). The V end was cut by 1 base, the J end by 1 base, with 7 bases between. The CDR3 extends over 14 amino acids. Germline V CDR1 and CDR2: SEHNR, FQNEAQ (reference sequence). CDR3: CASSLVTANTEAFF. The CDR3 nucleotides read TGTGCCAGCAGCTTAGTGACAGCGAACACTGAAGCTTTCTTT. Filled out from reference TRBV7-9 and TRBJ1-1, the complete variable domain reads DTGVSQNPRHKITKRGQNVTFRCDPISEHNRLYWYRQTLGQGPEFLTYFQNEAQLEKSRLLSDRFSAERPKGSFSTLEIQRTEQGDSAMYLCASSLVTANTEAFFGQGTRLTVV.